Each of the 20 T cell receptor beta chains below was sequenced from the same sample in a study of blood T cells in healthy people across ages. A second PCR, run for roughly 7 to 12 cycles, used a sample-barcoded 5' primer plus a J-beta primer mix. TCRdb independently ran MiXCR on the 5' RACE reads; one entry per CDR3 protein. The table includes nearly 1 million distinct CDR3 sequences, just over 50% detected once. What was sequenced was blood. The receptors stem from an older woman in good health.

The V call is TRBV2, the J call TRBJ2-5, with TRBD2 matching 8 bases. V dropped 4 bases and J dropped 11; count of bases not matched to a gene: 3. The germline V gene encodes CDR1 SNHLY and CDR2 FYNNEI. The CDR3 totals 11 residues. In DNA, the CDR3 is TGTGCCAGCAGTGCGGGAGGGCTTCAGTACTTC. Amino acids: CASSAGGLQYF.

J is TRBJ1-4 and V is TRBV6-6; a weak D match, TRBD1 (5 bases). CDR3 length equals 15 residues. Germline loops: CDR1 MNHNY, CDR2 SVGAGI (reference sequence). The V and J ends lost 6 bases and 5 bases respectively, with 16 bases between them. This CDR3 is CASRVPGHENEKLFF. Here the CDR3 DNA reads TGTGCCAGCAGGGTCCCTGGACACGAGAATGAAAAACTGTTTTTT.

The V gene is TRBV7-2, the J gene TRBJ2-4; possible D gene TRBD2, 6 bases. The J call may be wrong; the DNA end is better matched by TRBJ2-7. In germline, CDR1 is SGHTA, CDR2 FQGNSA. This CDR3 contains 15 residues. For the CDR3, the DNA is TGTGCCAGCAGCGCATTGCGGGGAGGTGCCTACGAGCAGTACTTC. Translation: CASSALRGGAYEQYF.

This chain uses TRBV3-1 with TRBJ1-2; D not certain. CDR1 LGHDT and CDR2 YNNKEL come from the germline V gene (reference sequence). The CDR3 totals 14 residues. Trimming left V 1 base short and J 3 bases short, with 9 bases between. CDR3 in DNA: TGTGCCAGCAGCCAAGGCCTCGGGCACTATGGCTACACCTTC. This encodes CASSQGLGHYGYTF.

This chain links TRBV7-2 with TRBJ2-5; 7 positions match TRBD2. V was clipped by 2 bases and J by 3 bases; unmatched bases: 18. Germline loops: CDR1 SGHTA, CDR2 FQGNSA. The CDR3 has 19 residues. This CDR3 reads CASSLLLQARGSGKETQYF. DNA for the CDR3: TGTGCCAGCAGCTTACTCTTGCAGGCCCGGGGAAGCGGGAAAGAGACCCAGTACTTC. The variable domain in full, with the rest retrieved from reference TRBV7-2 and TRBJ2-5, is GAGVSQSPSNKVTEKGKDVELRCDPISGHTALYWYRQSLGQGLEFLIYFQGNSAPDKSGLPSDRFSAERTGGSVSTLTIQRTQQEDSAVYLCASSLLLQARGSGKETQYFGPGTRLLVL.

This clonotype has more than one count but fewer than ten. The gene calls are TRBV7-9 and TRBJ1-2; D unresolved. Trimming pared 5 bases from V and 1 base from J, leaving 8 bases between. There are 13 residues in the CDR3. Germline CDR1 and CDR2: SEHNR and FQNEAQ (reference sequence). The CDR3 spells CASSEVLNYGYTF. The DNA for the CDR3 is TGTGCCAGCAGCGAAGTCCTTAACTATGGCTACACCTTC.

The chain carries TRBV9 and TRBJ2-7, with D perhaps being TRBD1 or TRBD2 (7 bases each). The CDR3 runs 15 residues. Germline CDR1 reads SGDLS; CDR2 reads YYNGEE. Trimming stripped 4 bases from V and 4 bases from J, with 18 bases between. Here the CDR3 DNA reads TGTGCCAGCAGCCCGAAGACAGGGACTATGTACGAGCAGTACTTC. Translation gives CASSPKTGTMYEQYF.

The V and J genes are TRBV7-2 and TRBJ2-1; maybe TRBD1 (5 bases). The CDR3 is 14 residues long. Germline V lookup: CDR1 SGHTA, CDR2 FQGNSA. Trimming took 5 bases from V and 7 from J, leaving 15 bases between them. CDR3 bases: TGTGCCAGCAGCCCGACCTTGACAGAAAATGAGCAGTTCTTC. This encodes CASSPTLTENEQFF.

The chain employs TRBV20-1 and TRBJ2-5; possibly TRBD2 for D (6 bases). TRBJ2-7 matches the DNA end more closely, so the J call is doubtful. Germline V gives CDR1 DFQATT, CDR2 SNEGSKA (reference sequence). This CDR3 is 15 amino acids long. For the CDR3, the DNA is TGCAGTGCTAGAGGGGTCCTAGCGCTAGACTACGAGCAGTACTTC. Translation: CSARGVLALDYEQYF.

The chain uses TRBV4-3 and TRBJ2-3; D perhaps matches TRBD2 (6 bases). CDR1 is LGHNA, CDR2 YSLEER, per germline. The CDR3 consists of 15 residues. V was clipped by 3 bases and J by 1 base, with 11 bases between them. CDR3 nucleotides: TGCGCCAGCAGCCATGGGGGGAGTGGCACAGATACGCAGTATTTT. It encodes CASSHGGSGTDTQYF.

This rearrangement joins TRBV11-3 to TRBJ2-7, with D possibly TRBD1 on 5 matching bases. Gene TRBJ2-5 matches the end of the DNA better, so the J call may be wrong. CDR1 SGHNT and CDR2 YENEEA come from the germline V gene. The CDR3 contains 14 residues. Here the CDR3 DNA reads TGTGCCAGCAGCTTAGGGGGCGGATCCGAGACCCAGTACTTC. Protein product: CASSLGGGSETQYF.

The V gene is TRBV6-4, the J gene TRBJ1-4; possibly TRBD1 for D (5 bases). CDR1 MRHNA and CDR2 SNTAGT come from the germline V gene. CDR3 size: 13 residues. The V end lost 4 bases, the J end lost 11 bases, and 14 bases lay between the germline ends. The CDR3 is CASSAEAQDKLFF. As DNA, the CDR3 is TGTGCCAGCAGTGCGGAGGCACAGGATAAACTGTTTTTT.

This clonotype has a handful of counts. The V call is TRBV4-1, the J call TRBJ2-7; D is uncertain. CDR3 length: 13 amino acids. V was pared by 4 bases and J by 0 bases, with 7 bases between. Per germline, CDR1 MGHRA and CDR2 YSYEKL. CDR3 sequence (DNA): TGCGCCAGCAGCCCCACGCTCTCCTACGAGCAGTACTTC. Its translation: CASSPTLSYEQYF.

The V call is TRBV5-5, the J call TRBJ2-2; TRBD1 is a possible D gene (5 bases). CDR1 SGHKS and CDR2 YYEKEE come from the germline V gene (reference sequence). Trimming cost V 3 bases and J 5 bases, with 14 bases left between them. This CDR3 region has 15 residues. Here the CDR3 reads CASSWFRDRTGELFF. The CDR3 DNA follows: TGTGCCAGCAGCTGGTTCAGGGATCGGACCGGGGAGCTGTTTTTT.

In regard to this clonotype: The junction differs from germline at one of its ends, possibly a read error. V gene TRBV25-1 combines with J gene TRBJ2-7; 9 nucleotides match TRBD1. With the DNA end fitting TRBJ2-5 better, the J assignment may be wrong. The CDR3 is 16 residues long. Per germline, CDR1 MGHDK and CDR2 SYGVNS. The DNA for the CDR3 is TGTGCCAGCAGTAACCCTTTGGGACAGGGACAAGGGACCCAGTACTTC. This sequence encodes CASSNPLGQGQGTQYF.

V gene TRBV2 combines with J gene TRBJ2-5; TRBD1 matches at 12 bases. With V trimmed by 4 bases and J by 4 bases, 4 bases remained unmatched. The CDR3 is 15 amino acids. The V gene's germline CDR1 is SNHLY and CDR2 FYNNEI. CDR3 DNA: TGTGCCAGCAGTGGTAGGGACAGGGGGCTAGAGACCCAGTACTTC. Its translation is CASSGRDRGLETQYF.

The genes are TRBV19 and TRBJ1-6, with D uncertain. CDR1 and CDR2 (germline): LNHDA, SQIVND (reference sequence). The CDR3 consists of 14 residues. Trimming stripped 3 bases from V and 6 bases from J, with 9 bases between. The CDR3 loop reads CASSMSGPNSPLHF. The CDR3 DNA is TGTGCCAGTAGTATGTCAGGACCTAATTCACCCCTCCACTTT.

This clonotype was seen a handful of times. J is TRBJ2-5 and V is TRBV12-3 or TRBV12-4, with D hard to call. The CDR3 runs to 15 residues. Trimming shortened V by 2 bases and J by 5 bases, and 15 bases separated the two germline ends. In DNA form, the CDR3 reads TGTGCCAGCAGTTTACCCAAGGGTGACGTGGAGACCCAGTACTTC. Translated, it gives CASSLPKGDVETQYF.

The rearrangement uses TRBV27 and TRBJ1-6, with TRBD1 matching over 12 bases. CDR1 is MNHEY and CDR2 is SMNVEV in the germline V gene (reference sequence). The V and J ends lost 2 bases and 10 bases, in that order; junction bases with no gene match: 3. CDR3 length: 15 amino acids. CDR3 sequence reads: CASSLGDRGLSPLHF. The CDR3, as DNA: TGTGCCAGCAGTTTAGGGGACAGGGGGCTCTCACCCCTCCACTTT.

The chain carries TRBV20-1 and TRBJ1-2; D is unclear. The CDR3 runs to 11 residues. Germline V gives CDR1 DFQATT, CDR2 SNEGSKA (reference sequence). V lost 3 bases to trimming and J lost 7 bases, with 9 bases between them. For the CDR3, the DNA is TGCAGTGCTAGTTTTGCGGGTGGCTACACCTTC. Amino acid sequence: CSASFAGGYTF.